This T cell receptor (beta chain) was documented in a study of blood T cell repertoires in COVID-19. Overall study context: Before being deemed recovered, Cohort 3 donors had two negative PCRs, clearance, or symptom resolution. There were acute and convalescent COVID-19 samples, and they came from the United States, Italy and Spain.

Sequenced by immunoSEQ multiplex PCR; TCRdb stores in-frame clones only, minus some. The repertoire holds 350,000 to 400,000 clones, with approximately 87% as singletons. Adults between roughly 18 and 89 years of age took part from more than 20 US areas. Germline values: CDR1 MNHEY, CDR2 SMNVEV (reference sequence). V shed 3 bases and J shed 1 base, with 12 bases lying between them. The CDR3 covers 15 residues. The V and J genes are TRBV27 and TRBJ1-2, with D possibly TRBD1 on 5 matching bases. The sequence was obtained from a man aged 40-49 years in a cohort exposed to, infected with or recovered from COVID-19 (not recorded which). Sequencing input: PBMCs or T cells enriched from blood (not recorded which). The CDR3 region is CASSFSGAINYGYTF. The DNA for the CDR3 is TGTGCCAGCAGTTTTTCTGGGGCTATTAACTATGGCTACACCTTC.